This TCR beta chain was sequenced in a study of cytomegalovirus exposure and HLA in healthy donors. Whole-study findings and limits: There were a few CMV-associated chains whose specificity for CMV antigens was confirmed in vitro.

Primers: 60 Vbeta forward and 13 Jbeta reverse. Method: immunoSEQ multiplex PCR; TCRdb's copy keeps in-frame clones and lacks some. The data show about 140,000 clones, 70% to 80% seen once. With regard to this clone: Its antigen is not known.

The sequenced sample was PBMCs. The TCR was taken from a man aged 35-49 years in good health and CMV-seropositive.

CDR3 nucleotide sequence: TGCGCCAGCACCCTCTGGGGGGGCGCCGGTTCACCCCTCCACTTT. This codes for CASTLWGGAGSPLHF. This chain uses TRBV5-1 with TRBJ1-6; tentatively, D is TRBD1 (6 bases). Germline CDR1 and CDR2: SGHRS and YFSETQ. Trimming took off 6 bases at V and 9 bases at J, with 19 bases between the two ends. This CDR3 has 15 residues.